The rows below give T cell receptor beta chains drawn from one sample of a study of shared clonotypes between healthy human individuals. The protocol was immunoSEQ multiplex PCR, while the TCRdb copy is restricted to in-frame clones and leaves out a portion. The repertoire holds approximately 98,000 clones, with over 65% as singletons. What was sequenced was memory CD8+ T cells sorted from blood. All receptors derive from a woman in her twenties or thirties in good health. CDR3s include the opening cysteine and the closing phenylalanine or tryptophan. Fields, in order: D gene, J gene, V gene, CDR3 protein. A D gene is named only where the DNA matches it firmly.

>TRBD2|TRBJ2-2|TRBV19
CASSILGLAGNTGELFF
>TRBD2|TRBJ2-2|TRBV6-6
CASSQLAGQNTGELFF
>TRBD2|TRBJ2-1|TRBV28
CASSFPFRGRAYAFNNEQFF
>TRBD2|TRBJ2-1|TRBV6-1
CASSPRTSGSYEQFF
>TRBD2|TRBJ2-1|TRBV28
CASSLTLLAGTNEQFF
>TRBD2|TRBJ2-2|TRBV5-4
CASSPLAGGLGGELFF
>-|TRBJ2-3|TRBV25-1
CASSEGGRGDTDTQYF
>TRBD2|TRBJ2-3|TRBV7-9
CASSLGGSSDTQYF
>-|TRBJ1-2|TRBV19
CASSMWGDYGYTF
>-|TRBJ2-5|TRBV28
CASSLPRGRRWEQYF
>TRBD1|TRBJ2-7|TRBV14
CASSHPVPGQGGPYEQYF
>-|TRBJ2-7|TRBV15
CATSRGVGEQYF
>-|TRBJ1-1|TRBV2
CASSDEPLRAFF
>TRBD2|TRBJ2-3|TRBV28
CASGGRASGTDTQYF
>TRBD1|TRBJ1-2|TRBV27
CASSLHRGGYYGYTF
>TRBD2|TRBJ2-1|TRBV7-9
CASSLVRAGEGNEQFF
>-|TRBJ1-4|TRBV25-1
CASSTSDGGNEKLFF
>-|TRBJ1-5|TRBV25-1
CASSAPEDSNQPQHF
>TRBD1|TRBJ2-7|TRBV5-4
CASSSWTGNEQYF
>TRBD1|TRBJ1-4|TRBV6-4
CASSLDGTGGSKLFF
>TRBD2|TRBJ2-7|TRBV19
CASIPPSGRAALYEQYF
>-|-|TRBV25-1
CASSESEGVAYEQYF